This is a list of T cell receptor beta chains from one sample in a study of T cell responses to AZD1222 COVID-19 vaccine. The repertoire was sequenced with immunoSEQ multiplex PCR; TCRdb's copy has only in-frame clones and lacks some. The profile shows roughly 140,000 clones, about 92% of them singletons. Sequenced here: peripheral blood, sampled on day 0 of AZD1222 vaccination. Receptors were obtained from an adult in good health. CDR3s include the opening cysteine and the closing phenylalanine or tryptophan. A D gene is named only where the DNA matches it firmly. Where a row states a size, it is once, few, many or the class of an expanded clone; other rows omit it.

d_gene	abundance	v_gene	j_gene	CDR3aa	CDR3nt
-	-	TRBV6-5	TRBJ1-4	CASSYSGGANEKLFF	TGTGCCAGCAGTTACTCTGGGGGAGCTAATGAAAAACTGTTTTTT
TRBD2	-	TRBV5-1	TRBJ2-3	CASSFGTGGGTDTQYF	TGCGCCAGCAGCTTTGGAACGGGAGGTGGCACAGATACGCAGTATTTT
TRBD1	-	TRBV12-3/TRBV12-4	TRBJ2-7	CASSDGTAYEQYF	TGTGCCAGCAGCGATGGGACAGCCTACGAGCAGTACTTC
-	-	TRBV13	TRBJ2-7	CASSSRGFSYEQYF	TGTGCCAGCAGCTCCAGGGGTTTCTCCTACGAGCAGTACTTC
-	-	TRBV27	TRBJ2-3	CASSLYPGRTDTQYF	TGTGCCAGCAGTTTATATCCGGGACGGACGGATACGCAGTATTTT
-	-	TRBV6-5	TRBJ2-7	CASSYGAGFYEQYF	TGTGCCAGCAGTTACGGCGCAGGGTTCTACGAGCAGTACTTC
-	-	TRBV21-1	TRBJ2-7	CASSKSQRKVQGSYEQYF	TGTGCCAGCAGCAAATCCCAGCGGAAGGTACAGGGAAGCTACGAGCAGTACTTC
-	once	TRBV2	TRBJ2-5	CASNYNPGGIQETQYF	TGTGCCAGCAACTATAATCCCGGGGGAATACAAGAGACCCAGTACTTC
-	-	TRBV14	TRBJ1-2	CASSQDTLGGGYTF	TGTGCCAGCAGCCAAGATACCTTAGGCGGTGGCTACACCTTC
-	-	TRBV5-4	TRBJ1-6	CASSPTGGSPLHF	TGTGCCAGCAGCCCGACGGGAGGTTCACCCCTCCACTTT
-	few	TRBV19	TRBJ1-2	CASSIGQYGYTF	TGTGCCAGTAGTATCGGACAGTATGGCTACACCTTC
TRBD1	-	TRBV5-4	TRBJ1-6	CASSLGQGASSSPLHF	TGTGCCAGCAGCTTAGGGCAGGGGGCTTCAAGTTCACCCCTCCACTTT
-	-	TRBV7-2	TRBJ2-1	CASSLETGPYNEQFF	TGTGCCAGCAGCTTAGAGACAGGCCCCTACAATGAGCAGTTCTTC
TRBD2	-	TRBV3-1/TRBV3-2	TRBJ2-1	CASSHKGLANNEQFF	TGTGCCAGCAGCCACAAGGGACTAGCGAACAATGAGCAGTTCTTC
TRBD1	-	TRBV6-5	TRBJ1-5	CASSRDRGRVQPQHF	TGTGCCAGCAGTAGAGACAGGGGGCGCGTTCAGCCCCAGCATTTT
-	-	TRBV6-2/TRBV6-3	TRBJ1-2	CASSTDYGYTF	TGTGCCAGCAGCACGGATTATGGCTACACCTTC
-	once	TRBV6-5	TRBJ1-1	CASSYGTRRNTEAFF	TGTGCCAGCAGTTACGGGACTCGAAGGAACACTGAAGCTTTCTTT
TRBD2	-	TRBV4-3	TRBJ2-3	CASSQVLGSGSPADTQYF	TGCGCCAGCAGCCAAGTACTGGGTAGCGGGAGCCCCGCAGATACGCAGTATTTT
-	-	TRBV5-4	TRBJ1-4	CASSQNRREKLFF	TGTGCCAGCAGCCAGAACAGGAGAGAAAAACTGTTTTTT
-	-	TRBV9	TRBJ2-2	CASSVGANTGELFF	TGTGCCAGCAGCGTCGGCGCGAACACCGGGGAGCTGTTTTTT
TRBD1	-	TRBV14	TRBJ1-2	CASSPGQWSYTF	TGTGCCAGCAGCCCGGGACAGTGGAGCTACACCTTC
-	-	TRBV28	TRBJ2-3	CASSLTLHTDTQYF	TGTGCCAGCAGTTTGACGCTCCACACAGATACGCAGTATTTT
-	-	TRBV5-3	TRBJ2-7	CARSPDDYEQYF	TGTGCCAGAAGCCCAGACGACTACGAGCAGTACTTC
TRBD1	few	TRBV2	TRBJ1-1	CASSANGQGATEAFF	TGTGCCAGCAGTGCAAACGGACAGGGGGCCACTGAAGCTTTCTTT
-	-	TRBV4-1	TRBJ2-7	CASSPRGVLGYEQYF	TGCGCCAGCAGCCCCAGGGGGGTTTTGGGCTACGAGCAGTACTTC
TRBD2	-	TRBV27	TRBJ2-3	CASRSGGLPDTQYF	TGTGCCAGCCGAAGCGGGGGGCTGCCAGATACGCAGTATTTT
TRBD1	-	TRBV2	TRBJ1-5	CASSEGTGHQPQHF	TGTGCCAGCAGTGAAGGGACAGGCCATCAGCCCCAGCATTTT
-	-	TRBV18	TRBJ2-7	CASSLPSGVYEQYF	TGTGCCAGCTCCCTCCCGTCGGGAGTCTACGAGCAGTACTTC
-	-	TRBV5-5	TRBJ1-1	CASSLPGLTEAFF	TGTGCCAGCAGCTTGCCAGGGTTGACTGAAGCTTTCTTT
TRBD2	-	TRBV5-4	TRBJ2-3	CASSLSGLGAQDTQYF	TGTGCCAGCAGCTTGTCCGGACTAGGAGCCCAAGATACGCAGTATTTT
TRBD1	once	TRBV11-2	TRBJ1-1	CASSHRGVLLTEAFF	TGTGCCAGCAGCCACAGGGGGGTCCTGCTCACTGAAGCTTTCTTT
TRBD2	-	TRBV6-6	TRBJ2-7	CASSYSLAVQYF	TGTGCCAGCAGTTACTCCCTAGCGGTTCAGTACTTC
TRBD1	-	TRBV19	TRBJ2-7	CASSRTGMTYEQYF	TGTGCCAGTAGTCGGACAGGGATGACCTACGAGCAGTACTTC
-	once	TRBV25-1	TRBJ2-7	CASSGRIGEGSYEQYF	TGTGCCAGCAGCGGACGGATAGGGGAAGGGTCCTACGAGCAGTACTTC
TRBD2	-	TRBV6-5	TRBJ2-5	CASSSSSGGHQETQYF	TGTGCCAGCAGTTCATCTAGCGGGGGCCATCAAGAGACCCAGTACTTC
TRBD2	once	TRBV7-9	TRBJ2-2	CASSLGLAGTGELFF	TGTGCCAGCAGCCTCGGACTAGCGGGCACCGGGGAGCTGTTTTTT
-	-	TRBV5-1	TRBJ1-1	CASSLGAEAFF	TGCGCCAGCAGCCTAGGGGCAGAAGCTTTCTTT
-	-	TRBV19	TRBJ1-1	CASSMAGPTEAFF	TGTGCCAGTAGTATGGCAGGCCCGACTGAAGCTTTCTTT
-	-	TRBV20-1	TRBJ1-1	CSASRTENTEAFF	TGCAGTGCTAGTCGGACAGAGAACACTGAAGCTTTCTTT
TRBD1	-	TRBV7-9	TRBJ1-5	CASSSDTGGNQPQHF	TGTGCCAGCAGCTCAGACACAGGGGGCAATCAGCCCCAGCATTTT
-	-	TRBV7-2	TRBJ1-2	CASSLRWAGANYGYTF	TGTGCCAGCAGCTTACGCTGGGCAGGAGCTAACTATGGCTACACCTTC
-	-	TRBV19	TRBJ2-2	CASSLAEASTGELFF	TGTGCCAGTAGTCTGGCGGAGGCGAGCACCGGGGAGCTGTTTTTT
-	few	TRBV7-9	TRBJ1-2	CASSLVGGPQSYTF	TGTGCCAGCAGCTTAGTTGGTGGCCCCCAAAGCTACACCTTC
TRBD2	-	TRBV11-1	TRBJ2-7	CASSLGTRVYEQYF	TGTGCCAGCAGCTTAGGGACTAGAGTCTACGAGCAGTACTTC
-	-	TRBV19	TRBJ2-7	CASSSRQTLYEQYF	TGTGCCAGTAGTTCAAGACAGACCCTCTACGAGCAGTACTTC
-	-	TRBV5-8	TRBJ2-7	CASSRAERYEQYF	TGTGCCAGCAGCCGGGCAGAGCGATACGAGCAGTACTTC
-	-	TRBV18	TRBJ1-2	CASSPITGIDALYGYTF	TGTGCCAGCTCACCTATCACGGGGATTGATGCTTTATATGGCTACACCTTC
-	-	TRBV9	TRBJ2-1	CASSFGWGNEQFF	TGTGCCAGTTCCTTCGGTTGGGGGAATGAGCAGTTCTTC
-	-	TRBV30	TRBJ2-5	CAWSLGSEETQYF	TGTGCCTGGAGTCTCGGGAGCGAAGAGACCCAGTACTTC
TRBD2	-	TRBV9	TRBJ2-1	CASSEIAGIYNEQFF	TGTGCCAGCAGCGAAATAGCGGGTATCTACAATGAGCAGTTCTTC
-	-	TRBV5-6	TRBJ1-4	CASSSTGSAEKLFF	TGTGCCAGCAGCTCAACAGGGAGCGCTGAAAAACTGTTTTTT